The present T cell receptor (beta chain) was sequenced within a study of blood T cell repertoires in COVID-19. About the study: COVID-19 samples from acute and convalescent phases originated in the United States, Italy and Spain.

Germline V gene lookup returns CDR1 MNHEY and CDR2 SVGAGI. V dropped 3 bases and J dropped 5 bases, with 16 bases sitting between them. This CDR3 contains 16 residues. Authors' analysis steps: Nucleated cell number was recorded as an estimate derived from reference gene primer amplification. Method: immunoSEQ multiplex PCR; TCRdb's copy keeps in-frame clones and lacks some. D and trimming were read from the DNA, whereas the V and J calls and clone size are those reported in that table. The data show 150,000 to 200,000 clones, 82% seen once. The source is a woman aged 70-85 years with acute or convalescent COVID-19. Input material: peripheral blood. The gene calls are TRBV6-5 and TRBJ2-2; TRBD2 is a possible D gene (6 bases). CDR3 coding DNA: TGTGCCAGCAGTTATCTCGTCGTTGGAGGGACCGGGGAGCTGTTTTTT. Translation: CASSYLVVGGTGELFF.